The clone carrying this T cell receptor beta chain was detected only once. Its antigen is unknown. These data are taken from a study of cytomegalovirus exposure and HLA in healthy donors. Notes on the study in general: A further, later analysis showed that HLA-associated TCR beta chains (compared with equally common others) were more clonally expanded. Sequencing depth roughly uniform across donors was assumed in presence/absence analyses.

Primers: 60 Vbeta forward and 13 Jbeta reverse. Only in-frame clones appear in the TCRdb table, and some are missing; sequencing was by immunoSEQ multiplex PCR. The sample holds tens of thousands of clones, around 72% seen once. The germline gives CDR1 SGDLS, CDR2 YYNGEE. The V end lost 0 bases, the J end lost 4 bases, and 12 bases lay between the germline ends. The CDR3 has 15 residues. The chain combines TRBV9 with TRBJ2-3; a possible D gene is TRBD1 (6 bases). The receptor comes from a woman aged 40-49 years in good health and CMV-seropositive. Sequencing was done on a sample of PBMCs. CDR3 sequence (DNA): TGTGCCAGCAGCGTAGCTTTTGGGGGCCCAGATACGCAGTATTTT. This gives the protein CASSVAFGGPDTQYF.